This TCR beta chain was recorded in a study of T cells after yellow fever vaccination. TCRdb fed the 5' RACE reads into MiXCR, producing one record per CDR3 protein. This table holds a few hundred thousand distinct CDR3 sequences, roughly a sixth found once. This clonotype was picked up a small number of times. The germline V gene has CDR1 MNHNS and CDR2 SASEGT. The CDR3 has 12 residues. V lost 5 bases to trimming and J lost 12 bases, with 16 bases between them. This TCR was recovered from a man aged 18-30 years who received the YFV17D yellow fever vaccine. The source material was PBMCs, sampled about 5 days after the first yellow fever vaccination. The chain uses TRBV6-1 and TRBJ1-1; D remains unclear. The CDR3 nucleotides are TGTGCCAGCAGTTTTACCCTCAGGTGGTCTTTCTTT. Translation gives CASSFTLRWSFF.